This TCR beta chain was found in a study of PD-1 blockade in mismatch repair-deficient tumors. As regards this clone: Its matching antigen is unknown.

All patients were mismatch repair deficient, assessed by either PCR or immunohistochemistry. TCR sequencing covered a few patients who responded to pembrolizumab. Libraries were prepared by immunoSEQ multiplex PCR; TCRdb keeps only in-frame clonotypes and omits some of them. The sample includes roughly 32,000 clones, around 80% of them seen just once. The study, taken as a whole, reports: Tumor-resident clones, often undetectable pretreatment in blood, expanded then contracted after pembrolizumab.

The CDR3 loop spans 14 amino acids. Deletions cut 4 bases from V and 3 bases from J, with 13 bases between. The V gene's germline CDR1 is SNHLY and CDR2 FYNNEI. The V gene is TRBV2, the J gene TRBJ2-7; a weak D match, TRBD2 (6 bases). The sample consisted of PBMCs, taken less than 7 weeks after starting pembrolizumab. The receptor was derived from an adult with mismatch repair-deficient cancer. The chain's CDR3 is CASSALGGGYEQYF. As DNA, the CDR3 is TGTGCCAGCAGTGCCCTCGGGGGAGGCTACGAGCAGTACTTC.